Listed here are 5 T cell receptor beta chains from one sample, sequenced in a study of cytomegalovirus exposure and HLA in healthy donors. Data came from immunoSEQ multiplex PCR; TCRdb stores just in-frame clones and leaves some out. Among about 160,000 clones listed, around 81% were seen once. Sequences were obtained from PBMCs. These receptors were taken from a young man in good health and CMV-seropositive.

The V call is TRBV5-4, the J call TRBJ2-3; 9 bases are a match to TRBD2. Per the germline V gene, CDR1 is SGHNT and CDR2 is YYREEE (reference sequence). Germline trimming cut 0 bases from V and 1 base from J; bases unmatched to any gene: 15. CDR3 size: 20 residues. CDR3 in DNA: TGTGCCAGCAGCTTGGTAGGTAGCGGGGGAGCTCTAGACGGCACAGATACGCAGTATTTT. Protein product: CASSLVGSGGALDGTDTQYF.

The chain is built from TRBV14 and TRBJ2-5; 7 nucleotides align to TRBD2. Germline values: CDR1 SGHDN, CDR2 FVKESK. V lost 4 bases to trimming and J lost 4 bases; unmatched junction nucleotides: 9. The CDR3 loop spans 15 amino acids. CDR3 residues: CASSLGDYPTETQYF. The CDR3 bases are TGTGCCAGCAGCCTGGGGGACTACCCGACAGAGACCCAGTACTTC.

The chain carries TRBV5-4 and TRBJ1-2; 7 bases align to TRBD1. There are 15 residues in the CDR3. J was trimmed by 3 bases and V by 5 bases; bases with no gene match: 10. Germline values: CDR1 SGHNT, CDR2 YYREEE (reference sequence). CDR3 sequence (DNA): TGTGCCAGCAGACCCACAGGGGAATGGGACTATGGCTACACCTTC. Its protein product is CASRPTGEWDYGYTF.

The chain recombines TRBV6-1 with TRBJ1-4; 7 nucleotides agree with TRBD1. CDR1 MNHNS and CDR2 SASEGT come from the germline V gene. This CDR3 is 14 amino acids long. With V trimmed by 7 bases and J by 8 bases, 10 bases remained unmatched. CDR3 DNA: TGTGCCAGCAAGCAAGAACAGGGGCGGGAAAAACTGTTTTTT. It is translated as CASKQEQGREKLFF.

This clone appeared once. The V call is TRBV11-2, the J call TRBJ2-7, with a tentative D call TRBD1 (6 bases). The ends were cut back, 7 bases at V and 1 base at J, with 11 bases in the middle. The germline V gene has CDR1 SGHAT and CDR2 FQNNGV. The length of the CDR3 is 13 residues. CDR3 sequence: CASTIQGSYEQYF. The CDR3 DNA reads as TGTGCCAGCACTATACAGGGATCCTACGAGCAGTACTTC. The whole variable domain, filled in from reference TRBV11-2 and TRBJ2-7, reads EAGVAQSPRYKIIEKRQSVAFWCNPISGHATLYWYQQILGQGPKLLIQFQNNGVVDDSQLPKDRFSAERLKGVDSTLKIQPAKLEDSAVYLCASTIQGSYEQYFGPGTRLTVT.